This T cell receptor beta chain came from a study of cytomegalovirus exposure and HLA in healthy donors. To note about this clone: Its antigen is currently unknown.

The study, taken as a whole, reports: Later genetic work tied a missense DCLRE1C variant to beta-chain V and J trimming.

V gave up 5 bases and J gave up 2 bases, with 12 bases separating them. Germline-derived CDR1 and CDR2 are LGHNA and YNFKEQ. The CDR3 loop spans 14 amino acids. Researchers ran the PCR with 60 Vbeta and 13 Jbeta primers. Measured with immunoSEQ multiplex PCR; TCRdb has only the in-frame clones, and not every one. The sample table sets out tens of thousands of clones. The specimen sequenced was PBMCs. This sequence was found in a female donor in good health and CMV-seronegative. The chain uses TRBV4-2 and TRBJ1-2; D uncertain. The DNA of the CDR3 is TGTGCCAGCAGCACCCTAGGAGGGAACTATGGCTACACCTTC. Translating gives CASSTLGGNYGYTF.